The 14 T cell receptor beta chains presented below share a single source sample, sequenced in a study of blood T cell repertoires in COVID-19. Assay: immunoSEQ multiplex PCR; the TCRdb copy retains only in-frame clones and omits some. The sample has about 140,000 clones, under 85% seen once. Sequenced material: peripheral blood. These receptors came from a human donor in a cohort sampled during active COVID-19.

The rearrangement uses TRBV3-1 (or the pseudogene TRBV3-2) and TRBJ1-5; D gene ambiguous. There are 15 residues in the CDR3. CDR1 and CDR2 from the germline V gene are LGHDT and YNNKEL (reference sequence). The V end was cut by 6 bases, the J end by 3 bases, with 15 bases between. CDR3 amino acids: CASSPSVTANQPQHF. The CDR3 DNA reads TGTGCCAGCAGTCCAAGTGTAACAGCCAATCAGCCCCAGCATTTT.

The genes are TRBV5-4 and TRBJ1-2; TRBD1 aligns across 9 bases. J was trimmed by 8 bases and V by 2 bases; bases with no gene match: 7. This CDR3 comprises 14 residues. Germline V lookup: CDR1 SGHNT, CDR2 YYREEE (reference sequence). The CDR3 loop reads CASSFQRQGVGYTF. The CDR3 nucleotides are TGTGCCAGCAGCTTTCAAAGACAGGGGGTAGGCTACACCTTC.

This clone is a singleton in its sample. V and J are TRBV15 and TRBJ2-1, with 10 bases fitting TRBD1. V dropped 3 bases and J dropped 8; count of bases not matched to a gene: 7. CDR3 length: 15 amino acids. Germline V gene sequence: CDR1 LNHNV, CDR2 YYDKDF (reference sequence). The CDR3 region has the DNA TGTGCCACCAGCAGGAGGACAGGGGGAGGCGATGAGCAGTTCTTC. It yields the protein CATSRRTGGGDEQFF.

CDR3 loop: CASSLGDRDLSPLHF. The CDR3 DNA reads TGTGCCAGCAGCTTGGGGGACAGGGACCTTTCACCCCTCCACTTT. J is TRBJ1-6 and V is TRBV5-4, with TRBD1 identical over 9 bases. CDR3 length equals 15 residues. Germline V lookup: CDR1 SGHNT, CDR2 YYREEE (reference sequence). The J segment lost 9 bases and the V segment lost 0 bases, leaving 4 bases of the junction unmatched.

Only one count was recorded for this clone. In nucleotides, the CDR3 is TGTGCCAGCCCCCGACTAGCGGGACAACTCCAGAGCTCCTACAATGAGCAGTTCTTC. Protein product: CASPRLAGQLQSSYNEQFF. The chain recombines TRBV9 with TRBJ2-1; 11 positions agree with TRBD2. This CDR3 is 19 amino acids long. Germline trimming cut 7 bases from V and 0 bases from J; bases unmatched to any gene: 15. CDR1 is SGDLS, CDR2 YYNGEE, per germline.

This CDR3 is CASSAWGSANNEQFF. The CDR3 DNA sequence: TGTGCCAGCAGCGCCTGGGGTAGCGCTAACAATGAGCAGTTCTTC. The chain links TRBV7-3 to TRBJ2-1, with D perhaps matching TRBD2 (5 bases). CDR1 SGHTA and CDR2 FQGTGA come from the germline V gene. There are 15 residues in the CDR3. Between the trimmed V and J ends, which lost 5 bases and 5 bases, there was a span of 16 bases.

CDR3 DNA: TGTGCCAGCAGGATACAAGAATGGTTCTTC. It specifies CASRIQEWFF. This sequence joins TRBV11-3 and TRBJ2-1; D gene ambiguous. The V gene lost 6 bases and the J gene lost 15 bases, with 12 bases spanning the gap. This CDR3 contains 10 residues. The V gene's germline CDR1 is SGHNT and CDR2 YENEEA.

The chain recombines TRBV2 with TRBJ1-6; D gene uncertain. V was clipped by 7 bases and J by 5 bases, with 9 bases between them. This CDR3 has 13 residues. In germline, CDR1 is SNHLY, CDR2 FYNNEI. The CDR3 nucleotides are TGTGCCAGCACTACAGAAAATAATTCACCCCTCCACTTT. Translating gives CASTTENNSPLHF.

The chain has TRBV7-6 and TRBJ2-1, with 12 positions matching TRBD2. This CDR3 has 17 amino acids. Germline V gene data show CDR1 as SGHVS and CDR2 as FNYEAQ. V lost 5 bases, J lost 9 bases, and 14 bases stayed unmatched. CDR3 sequence reads: CASSPLASGRAGGEQFF. The CDR3 DNA sequence: TGTGCCAGCAGCCCCCTCGCTAGCGGGAGGGCCGGGGGTGAGCAGTTCTTC.

The chain joins TRBV11-2 to TRBJ2-7, with TRBD1 matching 12 bases. The CDR3 has 15 amino acids. The germline CDR1 and CDR2 sequences are SGHAT and FQNNGV. J gave up 7 bases and V 6 bases, and 10 bases lay outside the gene matches. In DNA form, the CDR3 reads TGTGCCAGCAGTCTTGAAGGGACAGGGGGCTTAGAGCAGTACTTC. This encodes CASSLEGTGGLEQYF.

V gene TRBV6-5 combines with J gene TRBJ2-7; D might be TRBD2 (5 bases). Trimming shortened V by 4 bases and J by 1 base, and 11 bases separated the two germline ends. Germline V gene lookup returns CDR1 MNHEY and CDR2 SVGAGI. This CDR3 is built from 14 residues. The CDR3 is CASSSGRTSYEQYF. The CDR3 nucleotides read TGTGCCAGCAGTTCGGGCAGGACTTCCTACGAGCAGTACTTC.

The chain is built from TRBV5-1 and TRBJ2-2; 8 positions agree with TRBD1. The germline V gene encodes CDR1 SGHRS and CDR2 YFSETQ. This CDR3 contains 17 residues. Trimming cost V 0 bases and J 2 bases; bases outside gene matches: 6. For the CDR3, the DNA is TGCGCCAGCAGCTTGGAGGGCGGGACAGGCAACACCGGGGAGCTGTTTTTT. As protein: CASSLEGGTGNTGELFF.

The chain employs TRBV19 and TRBJ2-7, with D possibly being TRBD1 (6 bases). CDR1 is LNHDA and CDR2 is SQIVND in the germline V gene (reference sequence). The CDR3 is 15 amino acids. V lost 4 bases to trimming and J lost 5 bases, with 18 bases between them. The CDR3 reads CASSTTGVGGHEQYF. Written as DNA, the CDR3 is TGTGCCAGTAGTACCACAGGAGTAGGGGGTCACGAGCAGTACTTC.

The genes are TRBV18 and TRBJ2-7, with TRBD1 matching 12 bases. Per the germline V gene, CDR1 is KGHSH and CDR2 is LQKENI. This CDR3 contains 16 residues. V lost 1 base and J lost 7; bases outside the gene matches: 8. As DNA, the CDR3 is TGTGCCAGCTCACCACGGGACCGGGACAGGGGGCGGGAGCAGTACTTC. Translating gives CASSPRDRDRGREQYF. Full variable domain (missing parts from reference TRBV18 and TRBJ2-7): NAGVMQNPRHLVRRRGQEARLRCSPMKGHSHVYWYRQLPEEGLKFMVYLQKENIIDESGMPKERFSAEFPKEGPSILRIQQVVRGDSAAYFCASSPRDRDRGREQYFGPGTRLTVT.